Included here is one T cell receptor beta chain sequence, with context. Antigen: not known. Germline CDR1 LGHNA, CDR2 YSLEER. The CDR3 spans 15 residues. With 0 bases removed from V and 1 base from J, the gap between germline ends came to 6 bases. The sample is drawn from a study of PD-L1 blockade in urothelial cancer. Study-level information: Males with bladder-origin urothelial cancer made up about 85% of the roughly 29 patients. Overall study results and limits: At the 3-week point, tumor-associated blood clones expanded more in durable-benefit patients.

Time point in this sample: pretreatment peripheral blood. Here immunoSEQ multiplex PCR was the method, and the copy in TCRdb shows in-frame clones only, minus some. This sample yields about 85,000 clones, of which about 84% are seen a single time; around 15% belongs to the top ten. This receptor was taken from a man aged 60 to 75 with urothelial cancer. V gene TRBV4-3 combines with J gene TRBJ2-2, with D perhaps matching TRBD2 (5 bases). Sequencing was performed on PBMCs, taken around atezolizumab (anti-PD-L1) treatment. The CDR3 sequence is CASSQDRENTGELFF. The CDR3 coding sequence is TGCGCCAGCAGCCAAGATCGGGAGAACACCGGGGAGCTGTTTTTT.